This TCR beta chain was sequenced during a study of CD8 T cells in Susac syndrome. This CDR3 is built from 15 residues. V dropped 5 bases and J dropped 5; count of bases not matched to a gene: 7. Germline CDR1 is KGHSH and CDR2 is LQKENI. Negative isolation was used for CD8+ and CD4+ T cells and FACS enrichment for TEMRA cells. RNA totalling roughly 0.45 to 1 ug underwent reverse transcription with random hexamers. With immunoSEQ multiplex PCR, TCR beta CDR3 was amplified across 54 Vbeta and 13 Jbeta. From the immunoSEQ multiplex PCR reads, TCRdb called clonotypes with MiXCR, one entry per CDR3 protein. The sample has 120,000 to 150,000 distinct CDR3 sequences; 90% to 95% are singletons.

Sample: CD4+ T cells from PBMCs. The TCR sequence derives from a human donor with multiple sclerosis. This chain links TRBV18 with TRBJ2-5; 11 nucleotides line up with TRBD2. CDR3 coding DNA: TGTGCCAGCTCATCGACTAGCGGGAACGGGGAGACCCAGTACTTC. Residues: CASSSTSGNGETQYF.